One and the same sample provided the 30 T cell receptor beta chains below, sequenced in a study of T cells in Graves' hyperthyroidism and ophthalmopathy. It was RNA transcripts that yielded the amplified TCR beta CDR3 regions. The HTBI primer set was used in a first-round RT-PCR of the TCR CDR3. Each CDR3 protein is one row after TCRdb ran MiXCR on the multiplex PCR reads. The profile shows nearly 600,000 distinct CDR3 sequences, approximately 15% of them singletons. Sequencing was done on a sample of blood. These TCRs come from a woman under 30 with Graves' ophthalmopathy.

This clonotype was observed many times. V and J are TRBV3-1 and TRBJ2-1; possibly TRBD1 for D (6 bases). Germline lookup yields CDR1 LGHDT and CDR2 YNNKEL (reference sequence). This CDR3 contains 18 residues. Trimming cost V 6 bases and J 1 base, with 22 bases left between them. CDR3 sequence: CASSPMGPRGGSYNEQFF. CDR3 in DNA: TGTGCCAGCAGTCCTATGGGACCCCGAGGGGGTTCCTACAATGAGCAGTTCTTC.

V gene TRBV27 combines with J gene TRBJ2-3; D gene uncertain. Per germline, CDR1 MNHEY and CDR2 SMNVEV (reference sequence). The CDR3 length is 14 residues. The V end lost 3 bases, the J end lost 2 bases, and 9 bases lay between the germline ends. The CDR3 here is CASSFLPPTDTQYF. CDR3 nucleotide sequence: TGTGCCAGCAGTTTCCTCCCTCCCACAGATACGCAGTATTTT.

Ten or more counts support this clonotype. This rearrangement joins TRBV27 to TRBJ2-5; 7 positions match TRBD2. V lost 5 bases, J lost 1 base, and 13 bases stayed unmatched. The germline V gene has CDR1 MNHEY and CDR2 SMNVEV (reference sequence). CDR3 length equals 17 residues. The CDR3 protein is CASSPLFPSGTQETQYF. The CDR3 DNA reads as TGTGCCAGCAGTCCCCTCTTCCCTAGCGGTACCCAAGAGACCCAGTACTTC.

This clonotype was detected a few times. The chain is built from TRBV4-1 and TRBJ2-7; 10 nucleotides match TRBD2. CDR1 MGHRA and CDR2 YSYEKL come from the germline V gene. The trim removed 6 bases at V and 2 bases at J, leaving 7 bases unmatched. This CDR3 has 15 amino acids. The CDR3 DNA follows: TGCGCCAGCAGGCCTGGACTAGCGGTCGCCTACGAGCAGTACTTC. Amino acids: CASRPGLAVAYEQYF.

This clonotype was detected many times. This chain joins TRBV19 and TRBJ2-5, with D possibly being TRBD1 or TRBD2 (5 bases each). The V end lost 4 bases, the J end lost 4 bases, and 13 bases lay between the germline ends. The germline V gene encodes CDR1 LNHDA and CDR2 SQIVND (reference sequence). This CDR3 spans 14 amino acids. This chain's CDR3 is CASSTTWGRETQYF. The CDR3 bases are TGTGCCAGTAGTACCACGTGGGGGAGAGAGACCCAGTACTTC.

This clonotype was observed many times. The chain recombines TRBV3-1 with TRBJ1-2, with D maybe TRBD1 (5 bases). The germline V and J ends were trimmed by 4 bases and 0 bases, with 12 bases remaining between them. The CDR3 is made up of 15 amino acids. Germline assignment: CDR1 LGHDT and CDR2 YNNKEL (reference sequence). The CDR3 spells CASSPWDGANYGYTF. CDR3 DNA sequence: TGTGCCAGCAGCCCCTGGGACGGTGCTAACTATGGCTACACCTTC.

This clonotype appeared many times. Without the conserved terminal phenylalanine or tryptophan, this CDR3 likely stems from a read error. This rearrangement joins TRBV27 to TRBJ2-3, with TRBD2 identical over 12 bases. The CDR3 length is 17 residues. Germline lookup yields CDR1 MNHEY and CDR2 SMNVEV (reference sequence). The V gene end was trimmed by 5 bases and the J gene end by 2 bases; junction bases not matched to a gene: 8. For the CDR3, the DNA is TGTGCCAGCAGTCCTCTGGGACTAGCGGGCCTCACAGATACGCAGTATTCT. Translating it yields CASSPLGLAGLTDTQYS.

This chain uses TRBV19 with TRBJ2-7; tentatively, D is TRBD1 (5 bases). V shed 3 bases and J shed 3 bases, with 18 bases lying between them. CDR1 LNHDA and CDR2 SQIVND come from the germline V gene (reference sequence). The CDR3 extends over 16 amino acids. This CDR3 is CASSISMAGRGYEQYF. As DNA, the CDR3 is TGTGCCAGTAGTATTTCGATGGCAGGAAGGGGCTACGAGCAGTACTTC.

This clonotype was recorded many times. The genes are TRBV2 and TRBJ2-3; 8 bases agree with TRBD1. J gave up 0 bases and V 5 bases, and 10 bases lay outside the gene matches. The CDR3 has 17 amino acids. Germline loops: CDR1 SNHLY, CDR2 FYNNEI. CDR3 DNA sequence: TGTGCCAGCAGTCCTAACCCAGGGGGCTTTAGCACAGATACGCAGTATTTT. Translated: CASSPNPGGFSTDTQYF.

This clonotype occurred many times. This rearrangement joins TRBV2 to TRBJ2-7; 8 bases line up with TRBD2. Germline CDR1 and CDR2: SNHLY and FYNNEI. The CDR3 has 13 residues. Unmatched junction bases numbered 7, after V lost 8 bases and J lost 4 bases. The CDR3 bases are TGTGCCAGCTACCCCCGGGAGGGGTACGAGCAGTACTTC. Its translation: CASYPREGYEQYF.

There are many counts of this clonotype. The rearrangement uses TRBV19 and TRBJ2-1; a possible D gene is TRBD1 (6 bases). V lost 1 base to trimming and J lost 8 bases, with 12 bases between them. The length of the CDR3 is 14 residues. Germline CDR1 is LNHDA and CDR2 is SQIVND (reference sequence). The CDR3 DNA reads TGTGCCAGTAGTATAGGGGACACCATAGATGAGCAGTTCTTC. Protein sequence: CASSIGDTIDEQFF.

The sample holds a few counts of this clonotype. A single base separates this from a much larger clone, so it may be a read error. Written as DNA, the CDR3 is TGTGCCAGCAGTTTTCTCCGGGACAGGGACCGGAGCACTGAAGCTTTCTTT. Translated: CASSFLRDRDRSTEAFF. This chain links TRBV6-4 with TRBJ1-1, with 9 bases lining up with TRBD1. CDR1 MRHNA and CDR2 SNTAGT come from the germline V gene. The CDR3 has 17 amino acids. The V segment lost 5 bases and the J segment 4 bases; nucleotides outside the gene matches: 14.

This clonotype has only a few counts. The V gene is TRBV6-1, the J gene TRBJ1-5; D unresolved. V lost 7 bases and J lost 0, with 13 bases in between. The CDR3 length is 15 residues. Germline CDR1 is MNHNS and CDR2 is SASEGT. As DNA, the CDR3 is TGTGCCAGCATTGAGTCAGGCTATAGCAATCAGCCCCAGCATTTT. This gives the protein CASIESGYSNQPQHF.

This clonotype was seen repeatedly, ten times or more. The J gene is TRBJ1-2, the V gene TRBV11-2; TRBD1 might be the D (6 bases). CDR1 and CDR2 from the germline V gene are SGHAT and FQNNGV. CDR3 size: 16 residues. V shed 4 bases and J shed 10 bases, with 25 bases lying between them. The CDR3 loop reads CASSSIISEVQGYYTF. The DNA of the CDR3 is TGTGCCAGCAGCTCGATTATTAGTGAGGTACAGGGTTACTACACCTTC.

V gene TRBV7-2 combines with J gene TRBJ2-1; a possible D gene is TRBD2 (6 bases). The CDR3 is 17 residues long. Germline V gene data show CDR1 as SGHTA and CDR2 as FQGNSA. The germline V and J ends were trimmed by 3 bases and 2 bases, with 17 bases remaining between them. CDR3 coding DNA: TGTGCCAGCAGCTTCCCATTGGGGGAGCGGGCCTACAATGAGCAGTTCTTC. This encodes CASSFPLGERAYNEQFF.

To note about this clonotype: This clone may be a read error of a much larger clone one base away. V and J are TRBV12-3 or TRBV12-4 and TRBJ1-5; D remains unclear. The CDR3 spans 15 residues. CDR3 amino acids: CASSYSPGGNRPQHF. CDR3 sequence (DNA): TGTGCCAGCAGTTACTCCCCGGGAGGCAATCGGCCCCAGCATTTT.

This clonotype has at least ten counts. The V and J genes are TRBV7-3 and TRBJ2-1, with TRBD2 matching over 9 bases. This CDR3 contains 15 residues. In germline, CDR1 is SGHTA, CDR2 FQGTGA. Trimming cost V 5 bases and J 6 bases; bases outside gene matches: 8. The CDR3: CASSPGLALGNEQFF. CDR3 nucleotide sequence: TGTGCCAGCAGCCCGGGACTAGCTCTAGGCAATGAGCAGTTCTTC.

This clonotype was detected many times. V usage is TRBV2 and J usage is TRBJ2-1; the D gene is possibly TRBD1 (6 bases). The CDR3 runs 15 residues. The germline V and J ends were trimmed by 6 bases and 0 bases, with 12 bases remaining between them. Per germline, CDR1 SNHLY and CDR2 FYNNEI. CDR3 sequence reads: CASSGVQGSYNEQFF. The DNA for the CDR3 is TGTGCCAGCAGCGGGGTACAGGGCTCCTACAATGAGCAGTTCTTC.

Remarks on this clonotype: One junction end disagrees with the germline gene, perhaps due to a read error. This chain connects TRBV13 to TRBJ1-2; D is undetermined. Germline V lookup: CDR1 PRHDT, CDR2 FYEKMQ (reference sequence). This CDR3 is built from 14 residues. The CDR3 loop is CASTLTQANYGYTF. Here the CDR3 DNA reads TGTGCCAGCACCTTAACGCAAGCTAACTATGGCTACACCTTC.

CDR3 region: CSAARTGVSNQPQHF. The DNA for the CDR3 is TGCAGTGCCGCCAGGACAGGGGTTAGCAATCAGCCCCAGCATTTT. The chain carries TRBV20-1 and TRBJ1-5; 9 bases fit TRBD1. The CDR3 contains 15 residues. J gave up 0 bases and V 6 bases, and 6 bases lay outside the gene matches. In germline, CDR1 is DFQATT, CDR2 SNEGSKA (reference sequence).

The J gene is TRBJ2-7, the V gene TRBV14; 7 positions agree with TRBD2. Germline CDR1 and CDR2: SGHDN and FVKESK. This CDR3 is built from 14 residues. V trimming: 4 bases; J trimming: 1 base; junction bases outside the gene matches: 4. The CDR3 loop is CASSRRGFSYEQYF. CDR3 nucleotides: TGTGCCAGCAGCCGGCGGGGGTTTTCCTACGAGCAGTACTTC.

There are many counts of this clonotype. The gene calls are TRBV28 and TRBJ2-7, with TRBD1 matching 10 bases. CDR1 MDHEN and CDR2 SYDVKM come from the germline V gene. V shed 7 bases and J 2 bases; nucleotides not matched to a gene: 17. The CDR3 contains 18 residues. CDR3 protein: CASNRARRGQGVPYEQYF. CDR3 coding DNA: TGTGCCAGCAACCGAGCGAGACGTGGACAGGGGGTCCCCTACGAGCAGTACTTC.

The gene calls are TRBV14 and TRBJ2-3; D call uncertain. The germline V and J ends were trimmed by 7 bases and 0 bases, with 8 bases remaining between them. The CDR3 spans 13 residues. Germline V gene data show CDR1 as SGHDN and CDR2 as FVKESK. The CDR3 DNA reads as TGTGCCAGCAAGCGACGTAGCACAGATACGCAGTATTTT. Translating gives CASKRRSTDTQYF.

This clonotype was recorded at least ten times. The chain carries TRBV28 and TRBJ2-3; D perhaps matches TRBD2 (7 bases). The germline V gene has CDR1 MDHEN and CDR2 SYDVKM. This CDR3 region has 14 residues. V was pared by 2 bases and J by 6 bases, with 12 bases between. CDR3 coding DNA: TGTGCCAGCAGTTTAAGCGGGACAATCGATACGCAGTATTTT. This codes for CASSLSGTIDTQYF.

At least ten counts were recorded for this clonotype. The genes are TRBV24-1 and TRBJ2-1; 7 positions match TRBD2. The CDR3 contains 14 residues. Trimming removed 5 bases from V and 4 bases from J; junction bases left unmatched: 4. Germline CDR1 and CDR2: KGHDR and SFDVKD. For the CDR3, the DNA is TGTGCCACCAGTGGGGGACTACCTTACAATGAGCAGTTCTTC. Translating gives CATSGGLPYNEQFF.

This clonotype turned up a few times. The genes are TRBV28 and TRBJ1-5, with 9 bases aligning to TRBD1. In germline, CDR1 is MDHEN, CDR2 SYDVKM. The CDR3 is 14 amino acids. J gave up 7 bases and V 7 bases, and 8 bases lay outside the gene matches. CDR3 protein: CASTMGQGRQPQHF. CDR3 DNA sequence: TGTGCCAGCACCATGGGACAGGGCCGCCAGCCCCAGCATTTT.

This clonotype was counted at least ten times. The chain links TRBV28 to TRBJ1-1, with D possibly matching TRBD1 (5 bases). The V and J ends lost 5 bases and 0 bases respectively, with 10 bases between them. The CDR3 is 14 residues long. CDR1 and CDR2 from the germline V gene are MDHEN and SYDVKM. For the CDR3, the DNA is TGTGCCAGCAGTGATCAGGGTCTGAACACTGAAGCTTTCTTT. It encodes CASSDQGLNTEAFF.

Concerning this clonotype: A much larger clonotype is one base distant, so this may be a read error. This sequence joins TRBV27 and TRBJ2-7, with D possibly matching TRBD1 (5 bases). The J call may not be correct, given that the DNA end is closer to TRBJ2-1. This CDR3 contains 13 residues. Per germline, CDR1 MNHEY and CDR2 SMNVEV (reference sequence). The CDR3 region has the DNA TGTGCCAGCAGTCAGGGTCGACCCTACGAGCAGTTCTTC. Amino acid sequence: CASSQGRPYEQFF.

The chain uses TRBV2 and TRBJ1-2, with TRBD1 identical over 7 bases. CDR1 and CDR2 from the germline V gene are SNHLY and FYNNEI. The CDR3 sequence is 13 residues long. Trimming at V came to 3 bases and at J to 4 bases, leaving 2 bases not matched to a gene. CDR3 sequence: CASSETGLYGYTF. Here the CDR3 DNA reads TGTGCCAGCAGTGAGACAGGGCTCTATGGCTACACCTTC.

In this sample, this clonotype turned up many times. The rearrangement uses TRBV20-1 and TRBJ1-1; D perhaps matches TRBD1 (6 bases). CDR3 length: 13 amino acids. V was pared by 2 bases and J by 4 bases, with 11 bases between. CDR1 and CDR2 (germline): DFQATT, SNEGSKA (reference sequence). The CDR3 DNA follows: TGCAGTGCTAGAACAGGGCTGCTCACTGAAGCTTTCTTT. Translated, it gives CSARTGLLTEAFF.